This record concerns one T cell receptor (beta chain) sequence. The sample is drawn from a study of regulatory T cells in long-lasting Graves disease. As for the study in general: Recently diagnosed Graves' patients had received antithyroid drugs for under 3 months.

Losses at the gene ends were 0 bases for V and 6 bases for J; bases not matched to a gene: 12. The germline V gene encodes CDR1 SGHTA and CDR2 FQGNSA. The CDR3 has 17 amino acids. Combining iRepertoire HTBI primers with Arm-PCR of CDR3 regions, the authors built TCR beta libraries. In TCRdb, the multiplex PCR reads were re-called with MiXCR into one record per CDR3 protein. The sample carries about 470,000 distinct CDR3 sequences, more than 12% recorded once. Time point here: newly diagnosed GD, antithyroid drugs for less than 3 months. Generation of the TCR library employed RNA extracted from PBMCs. All patients originated from an endocrinology department located in Xi'an, China. This sample also appeared in a second study, on T cells in Graves' hyperthyroidism and ophthalmopathy. As that study records: Blood shared most expanded thyroid clonotypes above 0.001. It was a median about 6.5 months before onset that the model predicted ophthalmopathy.

This material consisted of peripheral blood mononuclear cells (PBMCs), taken at new diagnosis, from a patient treated with antithyroid drugs. This TCR came from a woman in her 30s with Graves disease. This sequence joins TRBV7-2 and TRBJ2-3; 7 bases align to TRBD2. CDR3 bases: TGTGCCAGCAGCTTAGCGCTTTCTAGCGGCCCCCAGGATACGCAGTATTTT. It specifies CASSLALSSGPQDTQYF.